This T cell receptor (beta chain) was sequenced in a study of blood T cell repertoires in COVID-19. As for this clone: At the DNA level, this CDR3 is encoded by other sequences in the same sample as well.

The assay was immunoSEQ multiplex PCR, and TCRdb's table has in-frame clones only and misses some. The top ten hold around 4.2% of the sample, which has over 100,000 clones, roughly 84% seen once. The V end lost 6 bases, the J end lost 4 bases, and 6 bases lay between the germline ends. Germline-derived CDR1 and CDR2 are LGHDT and YNNKEL (reference sequence). CDR3 length equals 11 residues. V and J are TRBV3-1 (or the pseudogene TRBV3-2) and TRBJ1-1; D is ambiguous. Specimen: PBMCs or T cells enriched from blood (not recorded which). This TCR was recovered from a young woman who had recovered from COVID-19. The CDR3 region has the DNA TGTGCCAGCAGGGGAGGCACTGAAGCTTTCTTT. Its translation is CASRGGTEAFF.